The 15 T cell receptor beta chains below were found in one sample sequenced in a study of blood T cells in healthy people across ages. A second roughly 7 to 11 cycle PCR used barcoded and J-beta primers. MiXCR, run by TCRdb on the 5' RACE reads, gives a single entry per CDR3 protein. The sample records just over 1 million distinct CDR3 sequences, 40% to 50% being singletons. Sequencing was carried out using blood. All receptors derive from a woman between 55 and 75 years old in good health.

The V gene is TRBV18, the J gene TRBJ1-5; TRBD1 is a possible D gene (5 bases). CDR3 length: 12 amino acids. Germline CDR1 is KGHSH and CDR2 is LQKENI. V was trimmed by 8 bases and J by 6 bases, leaving 11 bases between them. Here the CDR3 reads CASGSGGQPQHF. The CDR3 DNA sequence: TGTGCCAGCGGTTCTGGGGGTCAGCCCCAGCATTTT.

The J gene is TRBJ2-5, the V gene TRBV30; TRBD1 might be the D (6 bases). The J call may be in error: the DNA end matches TRBJ2-7 better. From germline, CDR1 is GTSNPN and CDR2 SVGIG (reference sequence). The CDR3 extends over 14 amino acids. For the CDR3, the DNA is TGTGCCTGGAGTGGAGGGGGAATAGTCTACGAGCAGTACTTC. Translating gives CAWSGGGIVYEQYF.

This clonotype turned up a few times. The J gene is TRBJ2-7, the V gene TRBV15; D possibly corresponds to TRBD1 (6 bases). This CDR3 has 16 residues. Trimming removed 0 bases at V and 2 bases at J, with 14 bases between. Germline assignment: CDR1 LNHNV and CDR2 YYDKDF (reference sequence). DNA for the CDR3: TGTGCCACCAGCAGAGATATGGGGACACTTCCCTACGAGCAGTACTTC. This codes for CATSRDMGTLPYEQYF.

The gene calls are TRBV9 and TRBJ1-2; the D gene is possibly TRBD1 (5 bases). The germline V gene has CDR1 SGDLS and CDR2 YYNGEE. The CDR3 totals 15 residues. V was clipped by 1 base and J by 5 bases, with 15 bases between them. In nucleotides, the CDR3 is TGTGCCAGCAGCGTACGGTCAGGGCTAGGGTATGGCTACACCTTC. It yields the protein CASSVRSGLGYGYTF.

This clonotype has just one count. V usage is TRBV30 and J usage is TRBJ1-5; 7 bases agree with TRBD1. The CDR3 covers 15 residues. Germline CDR1 reads GTSNPN; CDR2 reads SVGIG (reference sequence). The J segment lost 7 bases and the V segment lost 4 bases, leaving 13 bases of the junction unmatched. The CDR3 DNA follows: TGTGCCTGGAACCGACAGGGTATGGTGGGACAGCCCCAGCATTTT. This translates into CAWNRQGMVGQPQHF.

The genes are TRBV2 and TRBJ2-3; a weak D match, TRBD2 (6 bases). CDR3 length equals 16 residues. Germline values: CDR1 SNHLY, CDR2 FYNNEI. V was shortened by 6 bases and J by 1 base, with 17 bases between the two germline ends. Written as DNA, the CDR3 is TGTGCCAGCAGCCCTACCTGGGGGGTGGGCACAGATACGCAGTATTTT. This gives the protein CASSPTWGVGTDTQYF.

The V and J genes are TRBV12-3 or TRBV12-4 and TRBJ2-5, with D hard to call. V was trimmed by 5 bases and J by 1 base, leaving 5 bases between them. The CDR3 runs 12 residues. CDR3 residues: CASSISQETQYF. The CDR3, as DNA: TGTGCCAGCAGTATTTCCCAAGAGACCCAGTACTTC.

In the case of this clonotype: The junction departs from the called germline gene at one end, perhaps through a read error. The chain is built from TRBV11-1 and TRBJ2-4; D is possibly TRBD2 (5 bases). The CDR3 has 16 residues. Germline CDR1 SGHAT, CDR2 FQDESV (reference sequence). The DNA for the CDR3 is TGTGCCAGCAACTTAGACCCGGGGTTAGCCAAAAACATTCAGTACTTC. The encoded protein is CASNLDPGLAKNIQYF.

This clonotype occurred once. The chain carries TRBV11-2 and TRBJ2-1; 8 nucleotides match TRBD2. The junction had 9 bases not matched to a gene; V was cut back by 4 bases and J by 4 bases. The CDR3 is made up of 16 amino acids. Germline-derived CDR1 and CDR2 are SGHAT and FQNNGV. This CDR3 reads CASSSLADSVYNEQFF. The CDR3 nucleotides are TGTGCCAGCAGCTCACTAGCGGATTCGGTTTACAATGAGCAGTTCTTC.

V gene TRBV4-1 combines with J gene TRBJ1-2; D perhaps matches TRBD1 (5 bases). Germline V gene data show CDR1 as MGHRA and CDR2 as YSYEKL. This CDR3 is 16 amino acids long. With 4 bases removed from V and 4 bases from J, the gap between germline ends came to 19 bases. In DNA form, the CDR3 reads TGCGCCAGCAGCCGGGGGACCTACCCTACCTTCTATGGCTACACCTTC. Translation: CASSRGTYPTFYGYTF.

The chain links TRBV5-1 to TRBJ2-1; 10 nucleotides match TRBD1. Trimming took 4 bases from V and 0 from J; bases not matched to a gene: 7. The CDR3 extends over 17 amino acids. Germline CDR1 and CDR2: SGHRS and YFSETQ. For the CDR3, the DNA is TGCGCCAGCAGCCCGGGACAGGGGCCGAGCTCCTACAATGAGCAGTTCTTC. Residues: CASSPGQGPSSYNEQFF. Variable domain in full (rest from reference TRBV5-1 and TRBJ2-1): KAGVTQTPRYLIKTRGQQVTLSCSPISGHRSVSWYQQTPGQGLQFLFEYFSETQRNKGNFPGRFSGRQFSNSRSEMNVSTLELGDSALYLCASSPGQGPSSYNEQFFGPGTRLTVL.

This chain's CDR3 is CASSYLGVGKNIQYF. For the CDR3, the DNA is TGTGCCAGCAGTTACTTAGGGGTGGGCAAAAACATTCAGTACTTC. The V call is TRBV6-2 or TRBV6-3, the J call TRBJ2-4; a possible D gene is TRBD1 (5 bases). This CDR3 is 15 amino acids long. Germline-derived CDR1 and CDR2 are MNHEY and SVGEGT. Trimming left V 1 base short and J 3 bases short, with 10 bases between.

The chain is built from TRBV2 and TRBJ2-1, with 9 nucleotides matching TRBD1. This CDR3 region has 15 residues. Germline CDR1 and CDR2: SNHLY and FYNNEI. V was pared by 6 bases and J by 8 bases, with 11 bases of the junction left unmatched. CDR3: CASRVEDRGMHEQFF. The CDR3 coding sequence is TGTGCCAGCAGAGTTGAGGACAGGGGTATGCATGAGCAGTTCTTC. The full variable domain, in which reference TRBV2 and TRBJ2-1 provide the parts outside the CDR3, is EPEVTQTPSHQVTQMGQEVILRCVPISNHLYFYWYRQILGQKVEFLVSFYNNEISEKSEIFDDQFSVERPDGSNFTLKIRSTKLEDSAMYFCASRVEDRGMHEQFFGPGTRLTVL.

In this sample, this clonotype turned up once. V usage is TRBV29-1 and J usage is TRBJ2-5, with 9 bases that match TRBD1. The J call may not be correct, given that the DNA end is closer to TRBJ2-7. CDR3 length: 13 residues. Germline V CDR1 and CDR2: SQVTM, ANQGSEA. The CDR3 DNA follows: TGCAGCGGGCTCGGGACAGGGAGCTACGAGCAGTACTTC. Residues: CSGLGTGSYEQYF.

The V and J genes are TRBV2 and TRBJ2-5; 11 bases fit TRBD2. Germline V lookup: CDR1 SNHLY, CDR2 FYNNEI. The junction had 5 bases not matched to a gene; V was cut back by 4 bases and J by 1 base. This CDR3 has 16 residues. The CDR3 DNA is TGTGCCAGCAGTGGCCCGGGACTAGCGGTCCAAGAGACCCAGTACTTC. Protein product: CASSGPGLAVQETQYF. Full variable domain (outside the CDR3, taken from reference TRBV2 and TRBJ2-5): EPEVTQTPSHQVTQMGQEVILRCVPISNHLYFYWYRQILGQKVEFLVSFYNNEISEKSEIFDDQFSVERPDGSNFTLKIRSTKLEDSAMYFCASSGPGLAVQETQYFGPGTRLLVL.